A selection of T cell receptor beta chains follows, all from one sample in a study of T-cell memory formation after mild COVID-19. TCRdb redid the calling of the 5' RACE reads with MiXCR, one entry per CDR3 protein. The table includes under 450,000 distinct CDR3 sequences, roughly 19% detected once. The sequencing sample was made of PBMCs or a T cell subset sorted from them (not recorded which). Receptor source: a young man who had mild COVID-19 (a few samples of this study predate the infection). Cell type and time point are not known. Both conserved end residues are part of each CDR3. The D gene is left open where the match is weak. Only some rows state a clone size, as once, few, many or a class for expanded clones.

>TRBJ2-7|-|TRBV7-2|TRBD1
CASSLLGQGWDEQYF
TGTGCCAGCAGCCTTCTGGGACAGGGATGGGACGAGCAGTACTTC
>TRBJ2-2|few|TRBV7-3|TRBD1
CASSLPRSGTGGNTGELFF
TGTGCCAGCAGCTTACCCCGCTCCGGGACAGGGGGAAACACCGGGGAGCTGTTTTTT
>TRBJ2-3|once|TRBV29-1|-
CSAGTRTDTQYF
TGCAGCGCCGGGACACGCACAGATACGCAGTATTTT
>TRBJ1-5|once|TRBV6-5|-
CASRLLAGNQPQHF
TGTGCCAGCAGATTACTAGCGGGCAATCAGCCCCAGCATTTT
>TRBJ1-2|-|TRBV20-1|-
CSARDLQNYGYTF
TGCAGTGCTAGAGATCTCCAGAACTATGGCTACACCTTC
>TRBJ1-6|few|TRBV9|TRBD1
CASTGQAGSPLHF
TGTGCCAGCACCGGACAGGCGGGTTCACCCCTCCACTTT
>TRBJ2-1|many|TRBV6-6|-
CASSYPRSGKSYNEQFF
TGTGCCAGCAGTTACCCAAGGTCAGGGAAGAGCTACAATGAGCAGTTCTTC
>TRBJ2-3|few|TRBV7-2|-
CASSPSGISTDTQYF
TGTGCCAGCAGCCCCTCAGGGATAAGCACAGATACGCAGTATTTT
>TRBJ2-7|many|TRBV10-3|-
CAISEDSYEQYF
TGTGCCATCAGCGAAGACTCCTACGAGCAGTACTTC
>TRBJ2-4|-|TRBV29-1|TRBD1
CSVVPPGQGTIQYF
TGCAGCGTTGTGCCCCCGGGACAGGGCACCATTCAGTACTTC
>TRBJ1-1|few|TRBV7-9|TRBD1
CASSQGDRAVTEAFF
TGTGCCAGCAGCCAGGGGGACAGGGCGGTGACTGAAGCTTTCTTT
>TRBJ2-4|few|TRBV7-9|TRBD1
CASSFRQGDIQYF
TGTGCCAGCAGCTTTCGACAGGGGGACATTCAGTACTTC
>TRBJ2-3|once|TRBV18|TRBD2
CASSPPKGLAVSTDTQYF
TGTGCCAGCTCACCACCGAAGGGACTAGCGGTGAGCACAGATACGCAGTATTTT
>TRBJ2-2|-|TRBV11-2|-
CASSPQGIGELFF
TGTGCCAGCAGTCCTCAGGGTATCGGGGAGCTGTTTTTT
>TRBJ1-5|-|TRBV7-8|-
CASSLVAQGHQPQHF
TGTGCCAGCAGCTTAGTCGCGCAGGGGCACCAGCCCCAGCATTTT
>TRBJ2-2|-|TRBV10-3|-
CAIRDNAGELFF
TGTGCCATCAGGGATAATGCCGGGGAGCTGTTTTTT
>TRBJ1-1|many|TRBV7-3|TRBD1
CASSLTGGQGNTEAFF
TGTGCCAGCAGCCTGACAGGGGGCCAGGGGAACACTGAAGCTTTCTTT
>TRBJ1-3|-|TRBV12-3/TRBV12-4|-
CASSHPAGTEGNTIYF
TGTGCCAGCAGCCATCCCGCCGGGACTGAAGGAAACACCATATATTTT
>TRBJ2-1|few|TRBV5-1|-
CASSGGAPSYNEQFF
TGCGCCAGCAGTGGGGGAGCGCCCTCCTACAATGAGCAGTTCTTC
>TRBJ2-1|few|TRBV12-3/TRBV12-4|-
CASSFRLWGDNEQFF
TGTGCCAGCAGTTTTCGGCTTTGGGGTGACAATGAGCAGTTCTTC
>TRBJ1-1|few|TRBV5-1|-
CASSSAPETEAFF
TGCGCCAGCAGTTCGGCACCGGAAACTGAAGCTTTCTTT
>TRBJ2-5|-|TRBV4-2|-
CASSQRDGKKETQYF
TGTGCCAGCAGCCAAAGGGACGGAAAAAAAGAGACCCAGTACTTC
>TRBJ2-5|few|TRBV9|-
CASSVGRARETQYF
TGTGCCAGCAGCGTAGGTAGGGCTCGAGAGACCCAGTACTTC
>TRBJ2-4|few|TRBV6-2/TRBV6-3|TRBD1
CASSYRDRGNIQYF
TGTGCCAGCAGTTACCGCGACAGGGGAAACATTCAGTACTTC
>TRBJ1-6|-|TRBV12-3/TRBV12-4|-
CASSSEPAASPLHF
TGTGCCAGCAGTTCCGAACCAGCAGCCTCACCCCTCCACTTT
>TRBJ2-7|-|TRBV28|-
CASKDSHEQYF
TGTGCCAGCAAGGACTCCCACGAGCAGTACTTC
>TRBJ1-5|-|TRBV28|-
CASSLRRGYWQPQHF
TGTGCCAGCAGTTTACGCAGGGGATACTGGCAACCCCAGCATTTT
>TRBJ1-5|-|TRBV19|-
CASSIRTAVREQPQHF
TGTGCCAGTAGTATAAGGACAGCTGTTCGGGAGCAGCCCCAGCATTTT
>TRBJ2-7|-|TRBV5-5|-
CASSNPDRYLSYEQYF
TGTGCCAGCAGCAACCCTGACAGGTACCTCTCCTACGAGCAGTACTTC
>TRBJ1-5|-|TRBV2|-
CASSEALGAGQPQHF
TGTGCCAGCAGTGAAGCGCTAGGGGCGGGGCAGCCCCAGCATTTT
>TRBJ1-5|-|TRBV20-1|-
CSARENRGNQPQHF
TGCAGTGCTAGAGAAAATCGAGGCAATCAGCCCCAGCATTTT
>TRBJ1-5|few|TRBV3-1|-
CASSHGMVIRGGNQPQHF
TGTGCCAGCAGCCATGGCATGGTGATACGGGGTGGCAATCAGCCCCAGCATTTT
>TRBJ2-7|few|TRBV28|-
CASSLMGGPIYEQYF
TGTGCCAGCAGTTTAATGGGGGGCCCCATCTACGAGCAGTACTTC
>TRBJ1-1|-|TRBV7-3|-
CASSARQVLNTEAFF
TGTGCCAGCAGCGCCAGACAGGTCCTGAACACTGAAGCTTTCTTT
>TRBJ1-5|-|TRBV7-8|-
CASSLGHGDQPQHF
TGTGCCAGCAGCTTAGGACACGGCGATCAGCCCCAGCATTTT
>TRBJ2-5|few|TRBV4-1|-
CASRPQVAQETQYF
TGCGCCAGCAGGCCACAAGTTGCGCAAGAGACCCAGTACTTC
>TRBJ2-3|many|TRBV7-3|-
CASSQDYTDTQYF
TGTGCCAGCAGCCAGGACTACACAGATACGCAGTATTTT
>TRBJ2-3|-|TRBV28|TRBD2
CASTNPRTSGGRGDTQYF
TGTGCCAGCACCAATCCCCGGACTAGCGGGGGGCGGGGAGATACGCAGTATTTT
>TRBJ1-1|few|TRBV15|-
CATSMGYTEAFF
TGTGCCACCAGCATGGGTTACACTGAAGCTTTCTTT
>TRBJ2-3|-|TRBV20-1|TRBD2
CSARVAGGRQYF
TGCAGTGCTAGGGTTGCGGGGGGTCGGCAGTATTTT
>TRBJ2-6|-|TRBV2|-
CASGPGGANVLTF
TGTGCCAGCGGTCCGGGTGGGGCCAACGTCCTGACTTTC
>TRBJ1-2|-|TRBV4-3|TRBD1
CASSQVTGGLSGYTF
TGCGCCAGCAGCCAAGTGACAGGGGGGTTGAGTGGCTACACCTTC
>TRBJ2-1|few|TRBV5-1|-
CASSLAGTAVYDEQFF
TGCGCCAGCAGCTTGGCCGGGACTGCCGTTTACGATGAGCAGTTCTTC
>TRBJ1-1|-|TRBV6-2/TRBV6-3|-
CASSYRAALPNTEAFF
TGTGCCAGCAGTTATAGGGCAGCCTTACCGAACACTGAAGCTTTCTTT
>TRBJ2-6|-|TRBV6-2/TRBV6-3|-
CAGGSSGANVLTF
TGTGCCGGGGGGAGCTCTGGGGCCAACGTCCTGACTTTC
>TRBJ1-4|few|TRBV6-2/TRBV6-3|-
CASSYHSAVFF
TGTGCCAGCAGTTATCACTCGGCGGTGTTTTTT
>TRBJ2-6|-|TRBV5-1|-
CASSFQGLYSGANVLTF
TGCGCCAGCAGCTTCCAGGGGCTATACTCTGGGGCCAACGTCCTGACTTTC
>TRBJ1-5|-|TRBV7-9|-
CASSLDAEPQHF
TGTGCCAGCAGCTTAGATGCAGAGCCCCAGCATTTT
>TRBJ1-2|few|TRBV7-9|-
CASSLIGAEYGYTF
TGTGCCAGCAGCCTTATAGGGGCAGAGTATGGCTACACCTTC
>TRBJ2-3|few|TRBV10-1|-
CASSEYHGLPSDTQYF
TGCGCCAGCAGTGAGTACCATGGACTCCCCTCAGATACGCAGTATTTT
>TRBJ1-6|few|TRBV7-9|-
CASTLEQGRGSPLHF
TGTGCCAGCACCCTCGAACAGGGTCGAGGCTCACCCCTCCACTTT
>TRBJ1-5|many|TRBV4-1|-
CASSQIDMGLAGPQHF
TGCGCCAGCAGCCAGATAGATATGGGGCTGGCGGGGCCCCAGCATTTT
>TRBJ2-5|many|TRBV5-1|-
CASSFSRQETQYF
TGCGCCAGCAGCTTTTCCAGGCAAGAGACCCAGTACTTC
>TRBJ1-5|few|TRBV20-1|-
CSARDQRSGTGQPQHF
TGCAGTGCTAGAGACCAGAGGTCGGGGACCGGTCAGCCCCAGCATTTT
>TRBJ2-5|-|TRBV20-1|-
CSASGDSTKETQYF
TGCAGTGCGAGCGGGGACAGCACCAAAGAGACCCAGTACTTC
>TRBJ1-2|-|TRBV29-1|-
CSDQRGYGYTF
TGCAGCGACCAAAGGGGCTATGGCTACACCTTC
>TRBJ2-3|-|TRBV7-2|TRBD2
CASGGSGGGDTQYF
TGTGCCAGCGGGGGTAGCGGGGGAGGAGATACGCAGTATTTT